What follows is one TCR beta chain and its context. The antigen is not known. Roughly 200 ng DNA, 25,000 to 30,000 T cell genomes, went into each sorted-subset replicate PCR. Data came from immunoSEQ multiplex PCR; TCRdb stores just in-frame clones and leaves some out. The sample consists of roughly 520,000 clones, roughly 95% of them appearing once. J lost 3 bases, V lost 7 bases, and 7 bases had no gene match. The length of the CDR3 is 14 residues. Germline lookup yields CDR1 MNHEY and CDR2 SVGAGI. This entry comes from a study of shared clonotypes between healthy human individuals. Study-level findings and limits: Estimated richness values were generally larger in naive subsets than in memory subsets.

The sequence was obtained from a woman aged 25 to 39 in good health. The V gene is TRBV6-5, the J gene TRBJ2-7, with 9 bases aligning to TRBD2. Sequencing used naive CD4+ T cells sorted from blood. Subset in this sample: CD45RA+ positively selected. This CDR3 reads CASKIAGASYEQYF. The CDR3 coding sequence is TGTGCCAGCAAAATAGCGGGAGCGAGCTACGAGCAGTACTTC.